Listed here are 25 T cell receptor beta chains from one sample, sequenced in a study of patients and donors after allogeneic stem cell transplantation. TCRdb re-called the RT-PCR reads through MiXCR, storing one row per CDR3 protein. The sample shows around 10,000 distinct CDR3 sequences, about 20% of them seen only once. Sequencing was carried out using blood, either unsorted or a sorted T cell fraction (not recorded which). All receptors derive from a human donor who was either an allogeneic HSCT recipient or a stem cell or donor lymphocyte infusion donor (not recorded which). It is not recorded whose cells these are; they may come from a transplant donor.

The CDR3 spells CASRRPGPNTGELFF. CDR3 coding DNA: TGTGCCAGCAGGAGACCGGGACCTAACACCGGGGAGCTGTTTTTT. V and J are TRBV27 and TRBJ2-2; D might be TRBD1 or TRBD2, each matching 5 bases. The germline V gene has CDR1 MNHEY and CDR2 SMNVEV (reference sequence). The V gene lost 6 bases and the J gene lost 2 bases, with 13 bases spanning the gap. The CDR3 consists of 15 residues.

In its sample, this clonotype was seen many times. The chain employs TRBV20-1 and TRBJ2-7; 10 bases fit TRBD1. This CDR3 is built from 13 residues. V was pared by 8 bases and J by 6 bases, with 10 bases of the junction left unmatched. Germline V gene lookup returns CDR1 DFQATT and CDR2 SNEGSKA (reference sequence). The CDR3 nucleotides read TGCAGTATTGAGGGACAGGGGACCGTCGAGCAGTACTTC. This translates into CSIEGQGTVEQYF.

This clonotype was observed a few times. This could be a read error, since a much larger clone is one nucleotide away. V usage is TRBV21-1 and J usage is TRBJ1-4; the DNA was not compared with TRBD1, the D call given in the table. TRBV21-1 is a listed pseudogene. The length of the CDR3 is 15 residues. CDR3: CASSKRGQSNEKLVF. DNA of the CDR3: TGTGCCAGCAGCAAAAGGGGACAGTCTAATGAAAAACTGGTTTTT.

This clonotype was observed a few times. The CDR3 nucleotides read TGCGCCAGCAGCCTGACTAGCGGGGCTCAAGAGACCCAGTACTTC. Residues: CASSLTSGAQETQYF. This sequence joins TRBV5-1 and TRBJ2-5; 11 bases are shared with TRBD2. V lost 4 bases to trimming and J lost 2 bases; unmatched junction nucleotides: 4. The V gene's germline CDR1 is SGHRS and CDR2 YFSETQ. The CDR3 consists of 15 residues.

The chain has TRBV4-2 and TRBJ2-2; possibly TRBD1 or TRBD2 for D (5 bases each). Germline V lookup: CDR1 LGHNA, CDR2 YNFKEQ. There are 13 residues in the CDR3. The ends were cut back, 7 bases at V and 4 bases at J, with 10 bases in the middle. The CDR3 DNA is TGTGCCAGCACCATGGGACGCACCGGGGAGCTGTTTTTT. Translation: CASTMGRTGELFF.

To note about this clonotype: An end of the junction does not agree with germline; a read error may underlie this. The chain combines TRBV11-2 with TRBJ2-7, with D possibly being TRBD1 (5 bases). The CDR3 spans 13 residues. The germline V gene has CDR1 SGHAT and CDR2 FQNNGV. The CDR3 sequence: CASSLGREYGQYF. The CDR3 coding sequence is TGTGCCAGCAGCTTAGGCAGGGAATACGGGCAGTACTTC.

In this sample, this clonotype turned up a few times. This chain uses TRBV30 with TRBJ1-2; 9 bases are shared with TRBD1. CDR1 is GTSNPN and CDR2 is SVGIG in the germline V gene (reference sequence). Germline trimming cut 5 bases from V and 2 bases from J; bases unmatched to any gene: 3. The CDR3 runs to 13 residues. The CDR3 is CAWSGTGNYGYTF. CDR3 DNA sequence: TGTGCCTGGTCCGGGACAGGGAACTATGGCTACACCTTC.

This clonotype has only a few counts. This chain connects TRBV7-9 to TRBJ1-2, with D unresolved. This CDR3 has 13 residues. Germline loops: CDR1 SEHNR, CDR2 FQNEAQ (reference sequence). V dropped 0 bases and J dropped 8 bases, with 10 bases sitting between them. The CDR3 region is CASSLALAEGYTF. DNA of the CDR3: TGTGCCAGCAGCTTAGCGCTGGCGGAGGGCTACACCTTC.

The chain couples TRBV12-3 or TRBV12-4 to TRBJ2-7, with 10 bases aligning to TRBD2. This CDR3 has 14 amino acids. V lost 4 bases and J lost 7; bases outside the gene matches: 7. CDR3 sequence: CASSSSGGAEEQYF. DNA of the CDR3: TGTGCCAGCAGTTCCAGCGGGGGGGCGGAGGAGCAGTACTTC.

V and J are TRBV2 and TRBJ1-4; D gene unclear. V gave up 3 bases and J gave up 8 bases, with 19 bases separating them. The CDR3 loop spans 16 amino acids. Germline V lookup: CDR1 SNHLY, CDR2 FYNNEI. CDR3: CASSDRRAPLGEKLFF. CDR3 sequence (DNA): TGTGCCAGCAGTGATCGTAGGGCTCCCTTAGGGGAAAAACTGTTTTTT.

This clonotype was seen a few times. V gene TRBV2 combines with J gene TRBJ2-2, with D perhaps assigned TRBD1 or TRBD2 (6 bases each). The CDR3 loop spans 18 amino acids. V was cut by 5 bases and J by 2 bases, with 21 bases left in between. Germline CDR1 and CDR2: SNHLY and FYNNEI. The CDR3 is CASSYTTGSGANTGELFF. In nucleotides, the CDR3 is TGTGCCAGCAGTTATACGACTGGTTCGGGGGCTAACACCGGGGAGCTGTTTTTT.

In this sample, this clonotype turned up a few times. The CDR3 region has the DNA TGTGCCAGCAGTTTAGGGGGGGCGGTTGGAAACACCATATATTTT. Protein product: CASSLGGAVGNTIYF. This rearrangement joins TRBV12-3 or TRBV12-4 to TRBJ1-3; possibly TRBD1 for D (6 bases). Trimming took off 1 base at V and 3 bases at J, with 10 bases between the two ends. The length of the CDR3 is 15 residues.

This clonotype has a handful of counts. The chain recombines TRBV27 with TRBJ2-1; D gene uncertain. Trimming took off 5 bases at V and 0 bases at J, with 11 bases between the two ends. CDR1 and CDR2 from the germline V gene are MNHEY and SMNVEV (reference sequence). The CDR3 totals 15 residues. CDR3 sequence: CASSPPKSSYNEQFF. The CDR3 DNA is TGTGCCAGCAGTCCCCCAAAGAGCTCCTACAATGAGCAGTTCTTC.

This clonotype has ten or more counts. The rearrangement links TRBV27 to TRBJ1-2; D might be TRBD1 (6 bases). Germline V lookup: CDR1 MNHEY, CDR2 SMNVEV (reference sequence). There are 12 residues in the CDR3. Trimming left V 8 bases short and J 3 bases short, with 10 bases between. For the CDR3, the DNA is TGTGCCAGCTACGGGGGCGACTATGGCTACACCTTC. The encoded protein is CASYGGDYGYTF.

There are a few counts of this clonotype. The chain joins TRBV6-6 to TRBJ2-7, with TRBD2 identical over 8 bases. Germline V gene sequence: CDR1 MNHNY, CDR2 SVGAGI (reference sequence). V shed 6 bases, J shed 5 bases, and the junction held 12 bases outside the gene matches. The CDR3 consists of 15 residues. The CDR3 DNA reads as TGTGCCAGCAGCCGTCTCGCGGGGGGTTACCACGAGCAGTACTTC. This encodes CASSRLAGGYHEQYF.

This clonotype occurred a few times. At one end, the junction sequence differs from germline, possibly due to a read error. This chain links TRBV7-9 with TRBJ2-2; D perhaps matches TRBD1 (6 bases). Germline values: CDR1 SEHNR, CDR2 FQNEAQ (reference sequence). This CDR3 is built from 14 residues. CDR3 loop: CASSLVQGTEELFF. In DNA form, the CDR3 reads TGTGCCAGCAGCTTAGTCCAGGGGACCGAGGAGCTGTTTTTT.

The rearrangement links TRBV15 to TRBJ1-3, with D possibly TRBD1 on 6 matching bases. This CDR3 has 15 residues. Germline CDR1 is LNHNV and CDR2 is YYDKDF (reference sequence). V lost 2 bases, J lost 1 base, and 9 bases lay in between. The CDR3 region is CATSRNRDSGNTIYF. CDR3 DNA sequence: TGTGCCACCAGCAGAAACAGGGATTCTGGAAACACCATATATTTT. The full variable domain, with the rest looked up from reference TRBV15 and TRBJ1-3, is DAMVIQNPRYQVTQFGKPVTLSCSQTLNHNVMYWYQQKSSQAPKLLFHYYDKDFNNEADTPDNFQSRRPNTSFCFLDIRSPGLGDTAMYLCATSRNRDSGNTIYFGEGSWLTVV.

The table lists this clonotype with many counts. CDR3 in DNA: TGTGCCACCAGTGGCCGGATGAACACCGGGGAGCTGTTTTTT. It is translated as CATSGRMNTGELFF. The V gene is TRBV24-1, the J gene TRBJ2-2; D not resolved. Per the germline V gene, CDR1 is KGHDR and CDR2 is SFDVKD. The CDR3 runs to 14 residues. With 5 bases removed from V and 1 base from J, the gap between germline ends came to 7 bases.

Only a few counts were recorded for this clonotype. The chain links TRBV6-2 or TRBV6-3 to TRBJ1-2; D might be TRBD1 (6 bases). CDR1 and CDR2 from the germline V gene are MNHEY and SVGEGT. The CDR3 loop spans 15 amino acids. Trimming took off 4 bases at V and 4 bases at J, with 16 bases between the two ends. This CDR3 reads CASSSTGQFPYGYTF. CDR3 bases: TGTGCCAGCAGTTCCACCGGACAGTTTCCCTATGGCTACACCTTC.

This clonotype occurred a few times. The V call is TRBV10-1, the J call TRBJ1-5; TRBD1 might be the D (6 bases). In germline, CDR1 is WNHNN, CDR2 SYGVQD (reference sequence). V was pared by 2 bases and J by 7 bases, with 15 bases between. The length of the CDR3 is 15 residues. For the CDR3, the DNA is TGCGCCAGCAGTGAGATGGGCAGGGGTTTACAGCCCCAGCATTTT. Translated: CASSEMGRGLQPQHF.

V gene TRBV6-5 combines with J gene TRBJ1-1; perhaps TRBD1 as D (5 bases). Germline V gene sequence: CDR1 MNHEY, CDR2 SVGAGI. The germline V and J ends were trimmed by 2 bases and 6 bases, with 10 bases remaining between them. The CDR3 has 13 residues. CDR3 in DNA: TGTGCCAGCAGTTACCCTGACAGATCTGAAGCTTTCTTT. Translation gives CASSYPDRSEAFF.

The table lists this clonotype with a few counts. The V gene is TRBV4-3, the J gene TRBJ2-5, with D unclear. The CDR3 consists of 15 residues. V was cut by 1 base and J by 1 base, with 10 bases left in between. Germline V gene sequence: CDR1 LGHNA, CDR2 YSLEER. The CDR3 bases are TGCGCCAGCAGCCAAGTGGGCAGAGGCCAAGAGACCCAGTACTTC. Protein sequence: CASSQVGRGQETQYF.

The rearrangement uses TRBV6-5 and TRBJ2-1, with TRBD2 matching over 8 bases. V lost 6 bases to trimming and J lost 9 bases; unmatched junction nucleotides: 7. The CDR3 runs 13 residues. Looked up from germline, CDR1 is MNHEY and CDR2 is SVGAGI. CDR3 loop: CASRLHGGGEQFF. The DNA for the CDR3 is TGTGCCAGCAGACTACACGGGGGGGGTGAGCAGTTCTTC.

This rearrangement joins TRBV3-1 to TRBJ1-2; D remains ambiguous. Germline lookup yields CDR1 LGHDT and CDR2 YNNKEL (reference sequence). The V and J ends lost 0 bases and 7 bases respectively, with 6 bases between them. CDR3 length equals 12 residues. Here the CDR3 reads CASSQDVGGYTF. The DNA for the CDR3 is TGTGCCAGCAGCCAAGATGTCGGTGGCTACACCTTC.

This clonotype was recorded a few times. The CDR3 region is CASSLTANNEQFF. The DNA of the CDR3 is TGTGCCAGCAGCCTGACAGCAAACAATGAGCAGTTCTTC. V usage is TRBV5-6 and J usage is TRBJ2-1, with D perhaps matching TRBD1 (5 bases). The CDR3 spans 13 residues. Trimming removed 4 bases from V and 5 bases from J, with 10 bases in between. CDR1 and CDR2 (germline): SGHDT, YYEEEE.